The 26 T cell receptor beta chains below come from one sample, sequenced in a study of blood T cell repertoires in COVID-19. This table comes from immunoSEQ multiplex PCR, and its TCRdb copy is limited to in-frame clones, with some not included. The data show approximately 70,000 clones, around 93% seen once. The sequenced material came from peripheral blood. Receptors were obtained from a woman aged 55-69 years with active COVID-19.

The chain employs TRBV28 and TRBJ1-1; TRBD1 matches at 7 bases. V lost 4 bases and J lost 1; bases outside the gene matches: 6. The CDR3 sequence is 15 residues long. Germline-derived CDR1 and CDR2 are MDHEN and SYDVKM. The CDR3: CASSSNRGTNTEAFF. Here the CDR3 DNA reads TGTGCCAGCAGTTCCAACAGGGGAACGAACACTGAAGCTTTCTTT.

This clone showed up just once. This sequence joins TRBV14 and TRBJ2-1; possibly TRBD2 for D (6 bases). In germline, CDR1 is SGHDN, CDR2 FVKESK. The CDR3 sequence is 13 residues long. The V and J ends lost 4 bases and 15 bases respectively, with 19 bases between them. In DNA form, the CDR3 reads TGTGCCAGCAGCCTCCGCTTGGTGGAGGGGCTGTTCTTC. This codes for CASSLRLVEGLFF.

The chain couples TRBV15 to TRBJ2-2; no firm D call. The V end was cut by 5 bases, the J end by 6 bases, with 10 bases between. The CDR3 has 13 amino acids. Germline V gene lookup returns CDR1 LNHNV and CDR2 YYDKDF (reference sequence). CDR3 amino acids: CATSAVGPGELFF. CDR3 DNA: TGTGCCACCAGCGCCGTCGGTCCCGGGGAGCTGTTTTTT.

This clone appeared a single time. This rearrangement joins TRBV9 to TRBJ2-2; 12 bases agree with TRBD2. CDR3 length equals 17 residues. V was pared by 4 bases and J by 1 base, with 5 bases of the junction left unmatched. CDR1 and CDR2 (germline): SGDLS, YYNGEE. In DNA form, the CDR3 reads TGTGCCAGCAGCACCGGACTAGCGGGACGGAACACCGGGGAGCTGTTTTTT. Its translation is CASSTGLAGRNTGELFF.

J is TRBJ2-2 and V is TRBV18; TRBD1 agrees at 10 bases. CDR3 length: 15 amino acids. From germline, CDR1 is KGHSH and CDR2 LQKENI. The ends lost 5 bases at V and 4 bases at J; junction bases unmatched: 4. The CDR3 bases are TGTGCCAGCTCATCCCGGGACAGGGGCACCGGGGAGCTGTTTTTT. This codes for CASSSRDRGTGELFF.

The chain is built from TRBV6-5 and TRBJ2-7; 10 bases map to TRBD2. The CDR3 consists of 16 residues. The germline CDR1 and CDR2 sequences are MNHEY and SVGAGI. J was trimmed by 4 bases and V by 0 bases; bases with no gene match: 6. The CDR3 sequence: CASSYSRGTSAYEQYF. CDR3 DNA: TGTGCCAGCAGTTACTCGAGGGGGACTAGCGCGTACGAGCAGTACTTC.

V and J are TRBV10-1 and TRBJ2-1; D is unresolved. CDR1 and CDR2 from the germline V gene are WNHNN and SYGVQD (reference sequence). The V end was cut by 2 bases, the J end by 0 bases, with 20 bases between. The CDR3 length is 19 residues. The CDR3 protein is CASSENTKWALSSYNEQFF. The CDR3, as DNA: TGCGCCAGCAGTGAGAACACCAAGTGGGCTCTAAGCTCCTACAATGAGCAGTTCTTC.

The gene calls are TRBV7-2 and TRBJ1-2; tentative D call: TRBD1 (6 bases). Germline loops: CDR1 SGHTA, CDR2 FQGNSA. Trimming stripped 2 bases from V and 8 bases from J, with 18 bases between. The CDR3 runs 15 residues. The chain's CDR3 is CASSLTTGSQGGYTF. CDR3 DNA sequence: TGTGCCAGCAGCTTAACCACCGGGTCCCAGGGGGGCTACACCTTC.

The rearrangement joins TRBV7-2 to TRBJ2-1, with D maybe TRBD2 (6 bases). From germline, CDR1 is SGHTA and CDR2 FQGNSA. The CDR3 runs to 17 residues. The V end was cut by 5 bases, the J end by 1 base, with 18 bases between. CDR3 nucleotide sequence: TGTGCCAGCAGCAGGGATAGCGGAAGACCTTCCTACAATGAGCAGTTCTTC. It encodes CASSRDSGRPSYNEQFF.

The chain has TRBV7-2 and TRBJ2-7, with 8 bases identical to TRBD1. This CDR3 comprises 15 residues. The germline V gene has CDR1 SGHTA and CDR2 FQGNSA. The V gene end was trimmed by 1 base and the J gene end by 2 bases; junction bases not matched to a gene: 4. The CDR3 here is CASSLGGTGTYEQYF. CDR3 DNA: TGTGCCAGCAGCTTAGGCGGGACAGGAACCTACGAGCAGTACTTC. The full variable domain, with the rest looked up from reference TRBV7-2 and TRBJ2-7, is GAGVSQSPSNKVTEKGKDVELRCDPISGHTALYWYRQSLGQGLEFLIYFQGNSAPDKSGLPSDRFSAERTGGSVSTLTIQRTQQEDSAVYLCASSLGGTGTYEQYFGPGTRLTVT.

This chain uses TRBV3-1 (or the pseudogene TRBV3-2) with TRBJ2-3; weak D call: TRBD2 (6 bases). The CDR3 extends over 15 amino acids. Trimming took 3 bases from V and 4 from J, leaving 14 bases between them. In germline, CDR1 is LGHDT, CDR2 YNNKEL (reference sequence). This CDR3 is CASSHLSLAPDTQYF. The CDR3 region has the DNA TGTGCCAGCAGCCACCTGTCGCTAGCGCCAGATACGCAGTATTTT.

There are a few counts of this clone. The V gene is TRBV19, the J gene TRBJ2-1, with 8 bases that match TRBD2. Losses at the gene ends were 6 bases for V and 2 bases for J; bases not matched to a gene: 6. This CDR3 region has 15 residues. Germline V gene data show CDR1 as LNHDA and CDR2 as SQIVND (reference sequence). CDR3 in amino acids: CASRVAGRPYNEQFF. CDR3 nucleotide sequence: TGTGCCAGTAGGGTAGCGGGACGTCCCTACAATGAGCAGTTCTTC.

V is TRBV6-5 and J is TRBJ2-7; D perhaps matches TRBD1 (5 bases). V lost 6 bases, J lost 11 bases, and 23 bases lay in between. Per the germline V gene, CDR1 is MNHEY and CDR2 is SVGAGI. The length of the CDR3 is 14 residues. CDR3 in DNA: TGTGCCAGCAGACAAACAGGTAAGGTCGGTAGGGAGTACTTC. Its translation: CASRQTGKVGREYF.

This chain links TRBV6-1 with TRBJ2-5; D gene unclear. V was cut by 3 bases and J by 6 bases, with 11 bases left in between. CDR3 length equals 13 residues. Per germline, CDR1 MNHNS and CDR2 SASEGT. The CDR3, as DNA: TGTGCCAGCAGTGAGCCTGCCTGGCAGACCCAGTACTTC. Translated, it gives CASSEPAWQTQYF.

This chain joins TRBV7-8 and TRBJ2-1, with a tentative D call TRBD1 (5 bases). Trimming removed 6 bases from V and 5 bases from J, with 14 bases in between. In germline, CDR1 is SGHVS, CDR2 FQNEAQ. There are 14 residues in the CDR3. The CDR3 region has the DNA TGTGCCAGCAGTATCTTGACAGTGAACAATGAGCAGTTCTTC. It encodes CASSILTVNNEQFF. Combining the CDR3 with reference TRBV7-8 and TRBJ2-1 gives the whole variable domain GAGVSQSPRYKVAKRGQDVALRCDPISGHVSLFWYQQALGQGPEFLTYFQNEAQLDKSGLPSDRFFAERPEGSVSTLKIQRTQQEDSAVYLCASSILTVNNEQFFGPGTRLTVL.

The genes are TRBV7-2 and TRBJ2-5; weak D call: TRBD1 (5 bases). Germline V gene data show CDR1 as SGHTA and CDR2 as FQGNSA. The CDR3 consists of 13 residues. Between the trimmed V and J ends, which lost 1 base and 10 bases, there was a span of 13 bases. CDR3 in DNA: TGTGCCAGCAGCTTAGGACAGCCCCGGAACCAGTACTTC. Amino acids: CASSLGQPRNQYF.

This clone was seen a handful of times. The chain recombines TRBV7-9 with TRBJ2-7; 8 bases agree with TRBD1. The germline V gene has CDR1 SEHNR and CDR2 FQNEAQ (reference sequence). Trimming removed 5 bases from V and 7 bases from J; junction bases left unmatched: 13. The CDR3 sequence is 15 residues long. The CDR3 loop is CASSPHGTGRTEQYF. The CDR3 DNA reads TGTGCCAGCAGCCCTCACGGGACAGGAAGAACAGAGCAGTACTTC. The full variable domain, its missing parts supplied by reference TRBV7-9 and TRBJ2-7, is DTGVSQNPRHKITKRGQNVTFRCDPISEHNRLYWYRQTLGQGPEFLTYFQNEAQLEKSRLLSDRFSAERPKGSFSTLEIQRTEQGDSAMYLCASSPHGTGRTEQYFGPGTRLTVT.

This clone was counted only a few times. Written as DNA, the CDR3 is TGTGCCAGTAGTGGGTTGGGGGCCGGGGGGCCCTCGCCCCAGCATTTT. This translates into CASSGLGAGGPSPQHF. The chain links TRBV19 to TRBJ1-5; D is possibly TRBD1 (6 bases). The CDR3 is made up of 16 amino acids. Between the trimmed V and J ends, which lost 5 bases and 9 bases, there was a span of 23 bases. Germline V gives CDR1 LNHDA, CDR2 SQIVND (reference sequence).

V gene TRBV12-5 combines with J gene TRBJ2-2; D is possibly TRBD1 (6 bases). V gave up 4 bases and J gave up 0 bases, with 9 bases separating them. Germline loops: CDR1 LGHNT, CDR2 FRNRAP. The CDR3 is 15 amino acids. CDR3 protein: CASGSGQTNTGELFF. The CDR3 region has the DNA TGTGCTAGTGGTTCTGGACAGACGAACACCGGGGAGCTGTTTTTT.

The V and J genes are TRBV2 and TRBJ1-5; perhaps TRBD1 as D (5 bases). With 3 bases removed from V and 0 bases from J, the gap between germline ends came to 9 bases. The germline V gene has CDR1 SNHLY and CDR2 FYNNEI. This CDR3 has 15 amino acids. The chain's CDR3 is CASSEGLRSNQPQHF. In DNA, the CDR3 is TGTGCCAGCAGTGAGGGACTGCGTAGCAATCAGCCCCAGCATTTT.

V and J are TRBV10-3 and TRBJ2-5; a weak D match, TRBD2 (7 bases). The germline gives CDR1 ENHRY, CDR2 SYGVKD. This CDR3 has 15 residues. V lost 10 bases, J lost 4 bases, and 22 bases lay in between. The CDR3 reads CATGDPGRGRETQYF. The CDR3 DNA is TGTGCCACCGGAGACCCTGGGAGGGGGAGAGAGACCCAGTACTTC.

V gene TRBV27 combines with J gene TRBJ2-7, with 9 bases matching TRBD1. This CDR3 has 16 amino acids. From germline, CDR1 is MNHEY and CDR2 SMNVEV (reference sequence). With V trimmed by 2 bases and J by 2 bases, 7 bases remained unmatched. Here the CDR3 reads CASSLTSQGATYEQYF. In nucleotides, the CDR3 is TGTGCCAGCAGTTTAACCTCACAGGGGGCTACCTACGAGCAGTACTTC.

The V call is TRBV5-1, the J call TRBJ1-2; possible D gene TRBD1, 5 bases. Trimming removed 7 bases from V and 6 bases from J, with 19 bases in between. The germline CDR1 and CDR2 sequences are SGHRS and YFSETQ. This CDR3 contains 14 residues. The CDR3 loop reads CASASAGGGDGYTF. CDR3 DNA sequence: TGCGCCAGCGCATCCGCGGGAGGAGGGGATGGCTACACCTTC.

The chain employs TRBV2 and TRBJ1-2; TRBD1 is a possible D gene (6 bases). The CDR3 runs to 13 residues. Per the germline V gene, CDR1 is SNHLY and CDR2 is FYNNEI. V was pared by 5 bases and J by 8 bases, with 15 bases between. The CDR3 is CASSRTGPGGYTF. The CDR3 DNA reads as TGTGCCAGCAGTCGAACAGGGCCCGGGGGCTACACCTTC.

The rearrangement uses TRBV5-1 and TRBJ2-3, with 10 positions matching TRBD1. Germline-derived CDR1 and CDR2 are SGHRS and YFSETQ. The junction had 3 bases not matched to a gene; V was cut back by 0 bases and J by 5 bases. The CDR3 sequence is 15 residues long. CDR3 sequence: CASSLGQGARDTQYF. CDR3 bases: TGCGCCAGCAGCTTGGGACAGGGGGCGAGAGATACGCAGTATTTT.

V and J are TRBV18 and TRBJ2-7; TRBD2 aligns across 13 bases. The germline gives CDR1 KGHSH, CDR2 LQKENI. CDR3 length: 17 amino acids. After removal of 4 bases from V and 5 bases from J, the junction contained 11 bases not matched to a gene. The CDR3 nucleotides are TGTGCCAGCTCACTTGGCGGACTAGCGGGAGTCAGCAACGAGCAGTACTTC. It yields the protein CASSLGGLAGVSNEQYF.